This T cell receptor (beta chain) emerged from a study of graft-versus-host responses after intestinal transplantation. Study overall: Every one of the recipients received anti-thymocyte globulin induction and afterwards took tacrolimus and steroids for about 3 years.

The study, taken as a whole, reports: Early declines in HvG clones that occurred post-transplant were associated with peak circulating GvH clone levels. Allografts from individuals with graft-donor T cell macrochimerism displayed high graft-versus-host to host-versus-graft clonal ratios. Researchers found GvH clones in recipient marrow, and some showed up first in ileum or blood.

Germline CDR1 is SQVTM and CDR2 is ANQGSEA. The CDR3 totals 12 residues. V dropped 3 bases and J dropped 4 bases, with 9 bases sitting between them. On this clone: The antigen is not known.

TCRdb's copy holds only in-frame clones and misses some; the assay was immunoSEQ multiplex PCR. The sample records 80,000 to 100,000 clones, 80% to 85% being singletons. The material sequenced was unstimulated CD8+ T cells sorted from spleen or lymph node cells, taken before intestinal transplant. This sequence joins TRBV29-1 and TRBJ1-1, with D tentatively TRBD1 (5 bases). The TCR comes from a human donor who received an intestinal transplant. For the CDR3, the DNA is TGCAGCGTTGATCAGGGATCCACTGAAGCTTTCTTT. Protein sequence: CSVDQGSTEAFF.